One sample yielded the 25 T cell receptor beta chains listed below, sequenced in a study of CD8+ T cells in alopecia areata. Treatment described: oral pan-JAK inhibitor, 5-10 mg twice daily. cDNA reverse transcribed from extracted RNA served as the sequencing template. Only in-frame clones appear in the TCRdb table, and some are missing; sequencing was by immunoSEQ multiplex PCR. In the table there are 150,000 or so clones, 65% of which are singletons. The sample here was CD4+ T cells sorted from blood, taken at week 4, from a patient treated with tofacitinib. These receptors were obtained from a human donor with alopecia areata.

V is TRBV30 and J is TRBJ1-6, with D unresolved. The CDR3 has 13 amino acids. Germline CDR1 and CDR2: GTSNPN and SVGIG (reference sequence). V was trimmed by 3 bases and J by 8 bases, leaving 11 bases between them. CDR3 region: CAWRREKDSPLHF. The CDR3 DNA follows: TGTGCCTGGAGGAGGGAGAAAGATTCACCCCTCCACTTT.

V gene TRBV4-1 combines with J gene TRBJ1-1; no clear D. This CDR3 is 13 amino acids long. V was clipped by 3 bases and J by 4 bases, with 9 bases between them. Germline V gene data show CDR1 as MGHRA and CDR2 as YSYEKL. In nucleotides, the CDR3 is TGCGCCAGCAGCCAGAGTGGGATCACTGAAGCTTTCTTT. It encodes CASSQSGITEAFF.

This chain connects TRBV29-1 to TRBJ1-2; D is unclear. CDR1 and CDR2 from the germline V gene are SQVTM and ANQGSEA. The CDR3 is made up of 12 amino acids. V lost 7 bases to trimming and J lost 7 bases, with 16 bases between them. Written as DNA, the CDR3 is TGCAGCGAGGGCGGGTCCGAGGCTGGCTACACCTTC. As protein: CSEGGSEAGYTF.

The chain links TRBV5-1 to TRBJ2-3; the D is unclear. There are 14 residues in the CDR3. With 0 bases removed from V and 2 bases from J, the gap between germline ends came to 7 bases. Germline loops: CDR1 SGHRS, CDR2 YFSETQ. Here the CDR3 reads CASSLEAPTDTQYF. DNA of the CDR3: TGCGCCAGCAGCTTGGAGGCGCCCACAGATACGCAGTATTTT.

This sequence joins TRBV30 and TRBJ1-5; D gene ambiguous. V was cut by 2 bases and J by 5 bases, with 7 bases left in between. This CDR3 contains 12 residues. CDR1 is GTSNPN, CDR2 SVGIG, per germline (reference sequence). CDR3 nucleotide sequence: TGTGCCTGGAGTCGATTGGATCAGCCCCAGCATTTT. This translates into CAWSRLDQPQHF.

The table lists this clone with many counts. This sequence joins TRBV27 and TRBJ1-1; no clear D gene. Per the germline V gene, CDR1 is MNHEY and CDR2 is SMNVEV (reference sequence). V dropped 6 bases and J dropped 10 bases, with 15 bases sitting between them. The CDR3 runs 12 residues. CDR3 DNA: TGTGCCAGCAGCTTCCCTTGGGGTAGAGCTTTCTTT. Its protein product is CASSFPWGRAFF.

The chain is built from TRBV10-3 and TRBJ2-3; D gene uncertain. V was cut by 3 bases and J by 0 bases, with 7 bases left in between. The CDR3 consists of 14 residues. Germline values: CDR1 ENHRY, CDR2 SYGVKD. CDR3 residues: CAISEMISTDTQYF. In DNA form, the CDR3 reads TGTGCCATCAGTGAAATGATTAGCACAGATACGCAGTATTTT.

This clone occurred a few times. The V and J genes are TRBV30 and TRBJ2-7; either TRBD1 or TRBD2 may fit D (5 bases each). The V gene lost 0 bases and the J gene lost 0 bases, with 9 bases spanning the gap. The CDR3 length is 14 residues. Germline values: CDR1 GTSNPN, CDR2 SVGIG (reference sequence). CDR3 DNA: TGTGCCTGGAGTGTAGGGGCGGGCTCCTACGAGCAGTACTTC. This gives the protein CAWSVGAGSYEQYF.

The chain employs TRBV29-1 and TRBJ2-5, with 7 bases identical to TRBD2. The CDR3 spans 13 residues. Germline assignment: CDR1 SQVTM and CDR2 ANQGSEA. Unmatched junction bases numbered 8, after V lost 7 bases and J lost 3 bases. CDR3 nucleotide sequence: TGCAGCGCTGACGGGGCGGGGGAAGAGACCCAGTACTTC. Its translation is CSADGAGEETQYF.

CDR3 residues: CASSQDRGRGETQYF. The DNA of the CDR3 is TGCGCCAGCAGCCAGGACAGGGGGCGAGGGGAGACCCAGTACTTC. The chain couples TRBV5-1 to TRBJ2-5, with TRBD1 matching 11 bases. The CDR3 is made up of 15 amino acids. The germline V gene encodes CDR1 SGHRS and CDR2 YFSETQ. The junction had 7 bases not matched to a gene; V was cut back by 4 bases and J by 5 bases.

The J gene is TRBJ1-3, the V gene TRBV15, with D perhaps matching TRBD1 (5 bases). The CDR3 has 18 residues. The V gene lost 1 base and the J gene lost 7 bases, with 23 bases spanning the gap. Germline-derived CDR1 and CDR2 are LNHNV and YYDKDF (reference sequence). CDR3 DNA sequence: TGTGCCACCAGCAGAGCCTTAAGGACACTTCCCGCGGGGAACACCATATATTTT. Amino acids: CATSRALRTLPAGNTIYF.

The gene calls are TRBV5-5 and TRBJ2-3, with D perhaps TRBD1 (5 bases). This CDR3 has 16 amino acids. Germline CDR1 reads SGHKS; CDR2 reads YYEKEE (reference sequence). The ends were cut back, 4 bases at V and 5 bases at J, with 20 bases in the middle. The CDR3 loop is CASSLWGARQGDTQYF. The CDR3 coding sequence is TGTGCCAGCAGCCTTTGGGGCGCCCGGCAGGGAGATACGCAGTATTTT.

The chain recombines TRBV29-1 with TRBJ2-3; no definite D call. The CDR3 totals 14 residues. The germline CDR1 and CDR2 sequences are SQVTM and ANQGSEA. Trimming took off 3 bases at V and 0 bases at J, with 10 bases between the two ends. This chain's CDR3 is CSVESIPSTDTQYF. CDR3 DNA: TGCAGCGTTGAGTCCATACCTAGCACAGATACGCAGTATTTT.

This chain links TRBV18 with TRBJ2-7; D unclear. Trimming cost V 3 bases and J 0 bases, with 9 bases left between them. In germline, CDR1 is KGHSH, CDR2 LQKENI. The CDR3 contains 14 residues. CDR3 DNA: TGTGCCAGCTCACCCCCTTCCCGCTCCTACGAGCAGTACTTC. This sequence encodes CASSPPSRSYEQYF.

This clone was detected many times. This chain links TRBV5-5 with TRBJ2-3; D is undetermined. V lost 0 bases and J 0 bases, leaving 8 bases between the germline ends. The CDR3 has 15 residues. Germline values: CDR1 SGHKS, CDR2 YYEKEE (reference sequence). The CDR3 region is CASSLAVGSTDTQYF. CDR3 bases: TGTGCCAGCAGCTTGGCGGTTGGTAGCACAGATACGCAGTATTTT.

This clone came up many times. This sequence joins TRBV25-1 and TRBJ2-4, with D tentatively TRBD1 (6 bases). The germline V gene encodes CDR1 MGHDK and CDR2 SYGVNS. With 4 bases removed from V and 5 bases from J, the gap between germline ends came to 15 bases. This CDR3 spans 15 amino acids. The chain's CDR3 is CASSAPNRAQNIQYF. DNA of the CDR3: TGTGCCAGCAGTGCCCCTAACAGGGCTCAAAACATTCAGTACTTC.

The chain links TRBV6-5 to TRBJ1-1; D gene ambiguous. V gave up 7 bases and J gave up 1 base, with 13 bases separating them. Germline loops: CDR1 MNHEY, CDR2 SVGAGI. The CDR3 consists of 14 residues. The CDR3 nucleotides read TGTGCCAGCACCCCCCCGGGGAAGAACACTGAAGCTTTCTTT. This encodes CASTPPGKNTEAFF.

This clone was counted a few times. The rearrangement uses TRBV15 and TRBJ1-2; 9 nucleotides line up with TRBD1. The V gene end was trimmed by 8 bases and the J gene end by 6 bases; junction bases not matched to a gene: 4. The CDR3 consists of 12 residues. The germline gives CDR1 LNHNV, CDR2 YYDKDF (reference sequence). The CDR3 here is CATRTGANGYTF. CDR3 DNA sequence: TGTGCCACCCGGACAGGGGCGAATGGCTACACCTTC.

CDR3 in amino acids: CASSLLSGGAEQYF. In DNA, the CDR3 is TGCGCCAGCAGCCTTCTCAGCGGGGGGGCGGAGCAGTACTTC. V is TRBV5-1 and J is TRBJ2-7; 10 positions agree with TRBD2. Germline V CDR1 and CDR2: SGHRS, YFSETQ. The V and J ends lost 4 bases and 7 bases, in that order; junction bases with no gene match: 8. CDR3 size: 14 residues.

J is TRBJ2-1 and V is TRBV7-3; TRBD1 aligns across 8 bases. The junction had 4 bases not matched to a gene; V was cut back by 6 bases and J by 6 bases. CDR1 and CDR2 from the germline V gene are SGHTA and FQGTGA. This CDR3 is 13 amino acids long. CDR3 sequence: CASSHGQGNEQFF. As DNA, the CDR3 is TGTGCCAGCAGTCACGGACAGGGCAATGAGCAGTTCTTC.

The chain links TRBV29-1 to TRBJ2-3; D ambiguous. Germline assignment: CDR1 SQVTM and CDR2 ANQGSEA. The CDR3 contains 12 residues. V dropped 8 bases and J dropped 0 bases, with 9 bases sitting between them. The chain's CDR3 is CSLGQSTDTQYF. CDR3 sequence (DNA): TGCAGCCTTGGGCAGAGCACAGATACGCAGTATTTT.

This clone was seen ten or more times. The chain joins TRBV27 to TRBJ1-4; D is ambiguous. The CDR3 has 13 residues. Germline CDR1 reads MNHEY; CDR2 reads SMNVEV (reference sequence). Trimming removed 3 bases from V and 7 bases from J, with 9 bases in between. This chain's CDR3 is CASSFRRTEKLFF. The CDR3 bases are TGTGCCAGCAGTTTTAGGAGAACTGAAAAACTGTTTTTT.

This sequence joins TRBV2 and TRBJ1-5; TRBD1 might be the D (6 bases). This CDR3 region has 13 residues. Germline loops: CDR1 SNHLY, CDR2 FYNNEI. The V end was cut by 6 bases, the J end by 3 bases, with 9 bases between. CDR3 protein: CASSGQNNQPQHF. The CDR3 nucleotides read TGTGCCAGCAGCGGACAGAACAATCAGCCCCAGCATTTT.

This clone occurred a few times. The chain couples TRBV25-1 to TRBJ2-2; a weak D match, TRBD1 (5 bases). The CDR3 consists of 16 residues. V shed 0 bases and J shed 6 bases, with 14 bases lying between them. From germline, CDR1 is MGHDK and CDR2 SYGVNS. Here the CDR3 reads CASSEYGRVNSGELFF. DNA of the CDR3: TGTGCCAGCAGTGAATATGGCAGGGTCAATTCCGGGGAGCTGTTTTTT.

The V call is TRBV13, the J call TRBJ2-7, with a tentative D call TRBD1 (5 bases). Trimming took 2 bases from V and 4 from J, leaving 15 bases between them. Germline V gene data show CDR1 as PRHDT and CDR2 as FYEKMQ (reference sequence). This CDR3 comprises 15 residues. In DNA, the CDR3 is TGTGCCAGCAGCTTAAACCAGGGCCCACAATACGAGCAGTACTTC. It codes for CASSLNQGPQYEQYF. Looking up the rest from reference TRBV13 and TRBJ2-7 gives the full variable domain: AAGVIQSPRHLIKEKRETATLKCYPIPRHDTVYWYQQGPGQDPQFLISFYEKMQSDKGSIPDRFSAQQFSDYHSELNMSSLELGDSALYFCASSLNQGPQYEQYFGPGTRLTVT.